A single sample gave rise to the 8 T cell receptor beta chains below, sequenced in a study of blood T cell repertoires in COVID-19. TCRdb's copy holds only in-frame clones and misses some; the assay was immunoSEQ multiplex PCR. Seen here are some 500,000 clones, about 89% observed once, and the top ten hold around 7.8%. Specimen: peripheral blood. These receptors were collected from a woman aged 45-60 years with COVID-19, enrolled during active disease.

This clone was recorded only once. V is TRBV5-4 and J is TRBJ1-3, with 7 bases lining up with TRBD1. With V trimmed by 4 bases and J by 2 bases, 12 bases remained unmatched. CDR1 and CDR2 from the germline V gene are SGHNT and YYREEE (reference sequence). This CDR3 contains 17 residues. In nucleotides, the CDR3 is TGTGCCAGCAGCGCCCACGCAGGGGGAGTGACTGGAAACACCATATATTTT. This encodes CASSAHAGGVTGNTIYF.

The V call is TRBV9, the J call TRBJ1-3; D gene ambiguous. The CDR3 is 14 amino acids. Per germline, CDR1 SGDLS and CDR2 YYNGEE. Trimming removed 0 bases at V and 4 bases at J, with 8 bases between. CDR3 in amino acids: CASSVGVGGNTIYF. The CDR3 DNA reads as TGTGCCAGCAGCGTAGGGGTCGGGGGAAACACCATATATTTT.

This rearrangement joins TRBV3-1 (or the pseudogene TRBV3-2) to TRBJ1-4; D is undetermined. The length of the CDR3 is 15 residues. Germline V gives CDR1 LGHDT, CDR2 YNNKEL (reference sequence). Trimming cost V 0 bases and J 0 bases, with 5 bases left between them. The CDR3 sequence is CASSQDPATNEKLFF. In DNA form, the CDR3 reads TGTGCCAGCAGCCAAGATCCAGCAACTAATGAAAAACTGTTTTTT.

The V and J genes are TRBV9 and TRBJ2-2, with 10 bases identical to TRBD2. The germline V gene has CDR1 SGDLS and CDR2 YYNGEE. V dropped 6 bases and J dropped 1; count of bases not matched to a gene: 15. The CDR3 is 19 residues long. The chain's CDR3 is CASTGPLSSGGQNTGELFF. The CDR3 bases are TGTGCCAGCACCGGTCCTCTGAGTAGCGGGGGGCAGAACACCGGGGAGCTGTTTTTT.

The V gene is TRBV12-5, the J gene TRBJ2-2; tentatively, D is TRBD2 (6 bases). Deletions cut 3 bases from V and 5 bases from J, with 16 bases between. Germline V gives CDR1 LGHNT, CDR2 FRNRAP. There are 16 residues in the CDR3. This chain's CDR3 is CASGLGLDRGTGELFF. The CDR3 region has the DNA TGTGCTAGTGGTTTAGGCCTGGACCGGGGGACCGGGGAGCTGTTTTTT. Based on the CDR3 plus reference TRBV12-5 and TRBJ2-2, the full variable domain is DARVTQTPRHKVTEMGQEVTMRCQPILGHNTVFWYRQTMMQGLELLAYFRNRAPLDDSGMPKDRFSAEMPDATLATLKIQPSEPRDSAVYFCASGLGLDRGTGELFFGEGSRLTVL.

A single count supports this clone. The gene calls are TRBV6-5 and TRBJ1-3; TRBD1 aligns across 7 bases. With 5 bases clipped from V and 3 bases from J, the junction kept 1 base outside the gene matches. This CDR3 contains 13 residues. Germline V gene data show CDR1 as MNHEY and CDR2 as SVGAGI. This CDR3 reads CASSQGGGNTIYF. Here the CDR3 DNA reads TGTGCCAGCAGTCAGGGGGGTGGAAACACCATATATTTT.

This rearrangement joins TRBV4-2 to TRBJ1-1, with a tentative D call TRBD1 (5 bases). The V and J ends lost 1 base and 5 bases respectively, with 14 bases between them. The CDR3 consists of 15 residues. Per germline, CDR1 LGHNA and CDR2 YNFKEQ. In DNA, the CDR3 is TGTGCCAGCAGCCAAGGAGGCAAAAGGGGTACTGAAGCTTTCTTT. Amino acids: CASSQGGKRGTEAFF.

This clone was found once. The genes are TRBV13 and TRBJ1-2; D is perhaps TRBD1 (6 bases). The CDR3 runs to 12 residues. Trimming removed 7 bases from V and 4 bases from J, with 10 bases in between. Per the germline V gene, CDR1 is PRHDT and CDR2 is FYEKMQ (reference sequence). The CDR3 region is CASIQGSYGYTF. The CDR3 nucleotides are TGTGCCAGCATTCAGGGGTCCTATGGCTACACCTTC.